One sample yielded the 17 T cell receptor beta chains listed below, sequenced in a study of T cell repertoires in cytomegalovirus infection. TCRdb reprocessed the reads with MiXCR, giving one entry per CDR3 protein. Counted here are tens of thousands of distinct CDR3 sequences, roughly 32% occurring once; the ten biggest clones make up nearly 70%. Their target antigens are unknown. The sequencing sample was made of PBMCs, sequenced either directly or after in vitro stimulation (not recorded which). All receptors come from a human donor in good health (CMV status not recorded). Some clones in this sample may be carry-over from other donors' samples.

This clonotype showed up just once. The genes are TRBV7-2 and TRBJ1-6; D is perhaps TRBD1 (5 bases). This CDR3 has 15 residues. The V gene's germline CDR1 is SGHTA and CDR2 FQGNSA. Trimming pared 11 bases from V and 5 bases from J, leaving 19 bases between. The CDR3 bases are TGTGCCGGATCGGCGGGGCCCGGGAATAATTCACCCCTCCACTTT. Amino acids: CAGSAGPGNNSPLHF.

The rearrangement links TRBV7-6 to TRBJ2-1; 14 bases fit TRBD2. Germline CDR1 is SGHVS and CDR2 is FNYEAQ. V lost 4 bases and J lost 8; bases outside the gene matches: 4. The CDR3 covers 15 residues. The CDR3 coding sequence is TGTGCCAGCAGCTCTCCGGGACTAGCGGGAGATGAGCAGTTCTTC. Translated: CASSSPGLAGDEQFF.

This clonotype was seen a handful of times. V and J are TRBV7-8 and TRBJ1-1; maybe TRBD1 (6 bases). CDR3 size: 16 residues. V lost 4 bases and J 9 bases, leaving 24 bases between the germline ends. The germline V gene has CDR1 SGHVS and CDR2 FQNEAQ. The CDR3 sequence: CASSSSTGVRGSKAFF. The CDR3 DNA sequence: TGTGCCAGCAGCTCGTCTACGGGGGTCAGGGGAAGCAAAGCTTTCTTT. The whole variable domain, filled in from reference TRBV7-8 and TRBJ1-1, reads GAGVSQSPRYKVAKRGQDVALRCDPISGHVSLFWYQQALGQGPEFLTYFQNEAQLDKSGLPSDRFFAERPEGSVSTLKIQRTQQEDSAVYLCASSSSTGVRGSKAFFGQGTRLTVV.

J is TRBJ1-4 and V is TRBV7-6, with TRBD1 matching 9 bases. CDR1 SGHVS and CDR2 FNYEAQ come from the germline V gene. The CDR3 covers 14 residues. J was trimmed by 7 bases and V by 4 bases; bases with no gene match: 4. CDR3 nucleotide sequence: TGTGCCAGCAGCTCCGGGACAGGGACTGAAAAACTGTTTTTT. This translates into CASSSGTGTEKLFF. The whole variable domain, remainder taken from reference TRBV7-6 and TRBJ1-4, is GAGVSQSPRYKVTKRGQDVALRCDPISGHVSLYWYRQALGQGPEFLTYFNYEAQQDKSGLPNDRFSAERPEGSISTLTIQRTEQRDSAMYRCASSSGTGTEKLFFGSGTQLSVL.

This clonotype has only a few counts. This chain connects TRBV4-3 to TRBJ2-1, with 12 bases that match TRBD2. Trimming at V came to 4 bases and at J to 6 bases, leaving 7 bases not matched to a gene. This CDR3 region has 16 residues. The germline gives CDR1 LGHNA, CDR2 YSLEER. In nucleotides, the CDR3 is TGCGCCAGCAGCCGGACTAGCGGGACAGATCTCAATGAGCAGTTCTTC. This gives the protein CASSRTSGTDLNEQFF.

The chain joins TRBV29-1 to TRBJ2-3; 16 bases match TRBD2. Per germline, CDR1 SQVTM and CDR2 ANQGSEA. The CDR3 loop spans 13 amino acids. Trimming cost V 6 bases and J 6 bases; bases outside gene matches: 0. The CDR3 sequence is CSVGLAGGDTQYF. The CDR3 nucleotides read TGCAGCGTGGGACTAGCGGGAGGGGATACGCAGTATTTT.

The rearrangement joins TRBV27 to TRBJ1-5, with a weak D call TRBD1 (5 bases). The CDR3 spans 14 residues. Between the trimmed V and J ends, which lost 6 bases and 3 bases, there was a span of 12 bases. The V gene's germline CDR1 is MNHEY and CDR2 SMNVEV (reference sequence). The CDR3 DNA is TGTGCCAGCAGGGGGGGATTACTCAATCAGCCCCAGCATTTT. Amino acid sequence: CASRGGLLNQPQHF.

This clonotype was found once. The rearrangement joins TRBV10-3 to TRBJ1-2; the D gene is possibly TRBD1 (6 bases). The CDR3 extends over 14 amino acids. The V end lost 8 bases, the J end lost 8 bases, and 21 bases lay between the germline ends. The germline V gene encodes CDR1 ENHRY and CDR2 SYGVKD. The CDR3 sequence: CAIGGHTGVAGYTF. The CDR3 DNA follows: TGTGCCATCGGGGGACACACCGGGGTCGCGGGCTACACCTTC.

In this sample, this clonotype turned up a few times. This sequence joins TRBV2 and TRBJ2-7, with D possibly being TRBD2 (6 bases). V was pared by 7 bases and J by 0 bases, with 13 bases between. Germline CDR1 SNHLY, CDR2 FYNNEI. The CDR3 runs to 14 residues. The chain's CDR3 is CASNRGVSSYEQYF. Here the CDR3 DNA reads TGTGCCAGCAACCGCGGGGTTAGCTCCTACGAGCAGTACTTC.

V is TRBV6-5 and J is TRBJ2-3, with 7 bases aligning to TRBD1. V lost 6 bases to trimming and J lost 0 bases; unmatched junction nucleotides: 6. CDR3 size: 15 residues. The germline V gene encodes CDR1 MNHEY and CDR2 SVGAGI. CDR3 DNA sequence: TGTGCCAGCAGCAAGGGGGCCCGTAGCACAGATACGCAGTATTTT. Encoded protein: CASSKGARSTDTQYF.

This clonotype appeared many times. The chain carries TRBV7-2 and TRBJ2-4, with TRBD2 matching over 12 bases. The CDR3 consists of 15 residues. Germline values: CDR1 SGHTA, CDR2 FQGNSA. V shed 2 bases and J 14 bases; nucleotides not matched to a gene: 10. CDR3 sequence: CASSLPVTSGSPKYF. The DNA of the CDR3 is TGTGCCAGCAGCTTACCCGTGACTAGCGGGAGTCCAAAGTACTTC.

This chain joins TRBV6-1 and TRBJ1-5; D unresolved. The germline V gene encodes CDR1 MNHNS and CDR2 SASEGT. Between the trimmed V and J ends, which lost 0 bases and 2 bases, there was a span of 11 bases. This CDR3 contains 16 residues. Here the CDR3 reads CASSEAGWGGNQPQHF. The CDR3 DNA reads TGTGCCAGCAGTGAAGCGGGCTGGGGAGGCAATCAGCCCCAGCATTTT.

This chain joins TRBV5-3 and TRBJ2-1; D perhaps matches TRBD2 (5 bases). TRBV5-3 is an open reading frame, and its role is uncertain. The CDR3 runs to 15 residues. V lost 8 bases and J lost 1, with 16 bases in between. The CDR3 loop reads CASSWGDQSYNEQFF. The CDR3 region has the DNA TGTGCCAGCAGTTGGGGAGACCAGTCCTACAATGAGCAGTTCTTC.

V and J are TRBV6-8 and TRBJ2-1, with 7 bases that match TRBD2. J was trimmed by 7 bases and V by 6 bases; bases with no gene match: 3. CDR3 length: 12 amino acids. Per germline, CDR1 MNHGY and CDR2 SAAAGT. DNA of the CDR3: TGTGCCAGCAGAGGGGAGGGAAATGAGCAGTTCTTC. Translated: CASRGEGNEQFF.

This clonotype was recorded once. The J gene is TRBJ2-7, the V gene TRBV20-1, with 11 bases aligning to TRBD2. In germline, CDR1 is DFQATT, CDR2 SNEGSKA (reference sequence). The length of the CDR3 is 15 residues. J gave up 7 bases and V 3 bases, and 11 bases lay outside the gene matches. The CDR3 protein is CSASKPGLAEREQYF. The CDR3 DNA sequence: TGCAGTGCTAGTAAACCGGGACTAGCGGAAAGGGAGCAGTACTTC.

This clonotype was counted ten times or more. The chain combines TRBV7-2 with TRBJ2-2; 8 positions agree with TRBD1. The germline gives CDR1 SGHTA, CDR2 FQGNSA. This CDR3 has 14 residues. J was trimmed by 3 bases and V by 8 bases; bases with no gene match: 5. CDR3 protein: CASAGTGYTGELFF. CDR3 nucleotides: TGTGCCAGCGCCGGGACAGGATACACCGGGGAGCTGTTTTTT. The variable domain in full, completed from reference TRBV7-2 and TRBJ2-2, reads GAGVSQSPSNKVTEKGKDVELRCDPISGHTALYWYRQSLGQGLEFLIYFQGNSAPDKSGLPSDRFSAERTGGSVSTLTIQRTQQEDSAVYLCASAGTGYTGELFFGEGSRLTVL.

The rearrangement uses TRBV5-1 and TRBJ1-4; 11 bases agree with TRBD1. The V segment lost 2 bases and the J segment 5 bases; nucleotides outside the gene matches: 5. The germline V gene has CDR1 SGHRS and CDR2 YFSETQ. This CDR3 contains 16 residues. CDR3 residues: CASSFFGTGGNEKLFF. CDR3 in DNA: TGCGCCAGCAGCTTTTTTGGGACAGGGGGGAATGAAAAACTGTTTTTT.